The 18 T cell receptor beta chains below come from one sample, sequenced in a study of blood T cell repertoires in COVID-19. Sequencing was performed with immunoSEQ multiplex PCR; in TCRdb, only in-frame clones are kept and a portion is missing. The table shows some 300,000 clones, with about nine tenths occurring only once. Sequenced input: peripheral blood. All receptors derive from a man aged 18-30 years with active or convalescent COVID-19.

This clone is a singleton in its sample. The chain uses TRBV29-1 and TRBJ2-1, with a possible D match to TRBD2 (6 bases). CDR3 length: 14 amino acids. Trimming removed 7 bases at V and 0 bases at J, with 13 bases between. The V gene's germline CDR1 is SQVTM and CDR2 ANQGSEA. CDR3 amino acids: CSGSGLSSYNEQFF. In DNA form, the CDR3 reads TGCAGCGGTAGCGGCTTGAGCTCCTACAATGAGCAGTTCTTC.

The V gene is TRBV7-9, the J gene TRBJ2-3, with 8 bases aligning to TRBD1. The CDR3 is 12 residues long. CDR1 and CDR2 from the germline V gene are SEHNR and FQNEAQ (reference sequence). V trimming: 6 bases; J trimming: 8 bases; junction bases outside the gene matches: 4. CDR3 in DNA: TGTGCCAGCAGTGACAGGGGAACTACGCAGTATTTT. Translation: CASSDRGTTQYF. The variable domain in full, completed from reference TRBV7-9 and TRBJ2-3, reads DTGVSQNPRHKITKRGQNVTFRCDPISEHNRLYWYRQTLGQGPEFLTYFQNEAQLEKSRLLSDRFSAERPKGSFSTLEIQRTEQGDSAMYLCASSDRGTTQYFGPGTRLTVL.

CDR3: CASSENSGSYNEQFF. DNA for the CDR3: TGTGCCAGCAGCGAAAATAGCGGAAGCTACAATGAGCAGTTCTTC. The chain couples TRBV11-1 to TRBJ2-1; D perhaps matches TRBD2 (6 bases). The CDR3 totals 15 residues. Germline V lookup: CDR1 SGHAT, CDR2 FQDESV (reference sequence). The V end was cut by 5 bases, the J end by 3 bases, with 14 bases between.

The rearrangement links TRBV4-1 to TRBJ2-3, with 9 bases that match TRBD1. The germline V gene has CDR1 MGHRA and CDR2 YSYEKL. CDR3 length equals 16 residues. Trimming took 0 bases from V and 2 from J; bases not matched to a gene: 3. The CDR3 coding sequence is TGCGCCAGCAGCCAAGAAGGGACAGGGTTCACAGATACGCAGTATTTT. It is translated as CASSQEGTGFTDTQYF.

The chain recombines TRBV11-3 with TRBJ2-1; D may be TRBD2 (5 bases). Germline V gene sequence: CDR1 SGHNT, CDR2 YENEEA. V was cut by 5 bases and J by 8 bases, with 13 bases left in between. This CDR3 region has 13 residues. The CDR3, as DNA: TGTGCCAGCAGCGGTACTAGAATCCATGAGCAGTTCTTC. Translation gives CASSGTRIHEQFF.

As concerns this clone: Other nucleotide sequences from this sample produce the same CDR3. The rearrangement links TRBV20-1 to TRBJ2-1; no clear D. There are 11 residues in the CDR3. Germline lookup yields CDR1 DFQATT and CDR2 SNEGSKA (reference sequence). The V gene lost 5 bases and the J gene lost 2 bases, with 4 bases spanning the gap. CDR3 in amino acids: CSALPYNEQFF. For the CDR3, the DNA is TGCAGTGCTCTACCCTACAATGAGCAGTTCTTC.

The chain couples TRBV10-2 to TRBJ2-7; 9 positions agree with TRBD1. This CDR3 is built from 15 residues. CDR1 is WSHSY and CDR2 is SAAADI in the germline V gene. Trimming removed 4 bases from V and 4 bases from J; junction bases left unmatched: 8. The chain's CDR3 is CASSVAPGQGYEQYF. DNA for the CDR3: TGCGCCAGCAGTGTCGCCCCGGGACAGGGTTACGAGCAGTACTTC.

Turning to this clone: Other nucleotide sequences from this sample produce the same CDR3. The DNA of the CDR3 is TGTGCCAGCAGTTTAACAGATTCCTACGAGCAGTACTTC. Its protein is CASSLTDSYEQYF. The chain recombines TRBV28 with TRBJ2-7; D remains ambiguous. Germline CDR1 is MDHEN and CDR2 is SYDVKM. The CDR3 is made up of 13 amino acids. The germline V and J ends were trimmed by 2 bases and 1 base, with 6 bases remaining between them.

The rearrangement joins TRBV19 to TRBJ2-5, with 8 bases lining up with TRBD1. Germline CDR1 and CDR2: LNHDA and SQIVND (reference sequence). Unmatched junction bases numbered 14, after V lost 5 bases and J lost 3 bases. The CDR3 loop spans 17 amino acids. The CDR3 DNA sequence: TGTGCCAGTAGTCCGCACCCCGGGACAGGCGAAAAAGAGACCCAGTACTTC. It is translated as CASSPHPGTGEKETQYF.

V is TRBV10-2 and J is TRBJ1-2; D call uncertain. Trimming pared 2 bases from V and 2 bases from J, leaving 6 bases between. This CDR3 contains 13 residues. In germline, CDR1 is WSHSY, CDR2 SAAADI. CDR3 DNA sequence: TGCGCCAGCAGTGAGGGAGGGAACTATGGCTACACCTTC. This sequence encodes CASSEGGNYGYTF.

V is TRBV3-1 (or the pseudogene TRBV3-2) and J is TRBJ1-5, with TRBD1 matching over 10 bases. V gave up 6 bases and J gave up 6 bases; unmatched junction bases: 11. The V gene's germline CDR1 is LGHDT and CDR2 YNNKEL (reference sequence). This CDR3 region has 16 residues. DNA for the CDR3: TGTGCCAGCAGACTATACCGGGACAGGGGAAGTCAGCCCCAGCATTTT. Protein sequence: CASRLYRDRGSQPQHF.

This clone was seen a single time. This chain joins TRBV7-9 and TRBJ2-1; tentatively, D is TRBD2 (5 bases). The CDR3 loop spans 15 amino acids. The germline V gene has CDR1 SEHNR and CDR2 FQNEAQ (reference sequence). The V end was cut by 7 bases, the J end by 7 bases, with 20 bases between. The CDR3 sequence is CASTPGIGQFNEQFF. The DNA of the CDR3 is TGTGCCAGCACCCCCGGGATCGGTCAGTTTAATGAGCAGTTCTTC.

V and J are TRBV28 and TRBJ2-7; the D gene is possibly TRBD1 (6 bases). CDR3 length: 17 residues. Trimming left V 5 bases short and J 2 bases short, with 22 bases between. Germline V gene lookup returns CDR1 MDHEN and CDR2 SYDVKM. CDR3 sequence (DNA): TGTGCCAGCAGTCCCTTCCTTTCGACCGGGACAACCTACGAGCAGTACTTC. It is translated as CASSPFLSTGTTYEQYF. The whole variable domain, filled in from reference TRBV28 and TRBJ2-7, reads DVKVTQSSRYLVKRTGEKVFLECVQDMDHENMFWYRQDPGLGLRLIYFSYDVKMKEKGDIPEGYSVSREKKERFSLILESASTNQTSMYLCASSPFLSTGTTYEQYFGPGTRLTVT.

The J gene is TRBJ2-7, the V gene TRBV7-9, with a tentative D call TRBD2 (6 bases). The V end lost 3 bases, the J end lost 5 bases, and 17 bases lay between the germline ends. This CDR3 has 15 residues. Germline CDR1 reads SEHNR; CDR2 reads FQNEAQ (reference sequence). As DNA, the CDR3 is TGTGCCAGCAGCTTTCCGGGCCGGGGGTCACACGAGCAGTACTTC. It specifies CASSFPGRGSHEQYF.

This clone appeared once. This chain uses TRBV7-2 with TRBJ2-5; the match to TRBD2 covers 10 bases. The germline gives CDR1 SGHTA, CDR2 FQGNSA. This CDR3 comprises 14 residues. The V and J ends lost 0 bases and 6 bases, in that order; junction bases with no gene match: 1. CDR3 sequence reads: CASSLALAGKTQYF. The CDR3 DNA reads TGTGCCAGCAGCTTAGCACTAGCGGGGAAGACCCAGTACTTC.

The V call is TRBV7-6, the J call TRBJ2-7, with D tentatively TRBD1 (6 bases). The V gene lost 4 bases and the J gene lost 6 bases, with 16 bases spanning the gap. The CDR3 runs to 14 residues. The germline V gene encodes CDR1 SGHVS and CDR2 FNYEAQ. The CDR3 region is CASSSPPQGSEQYF. CDR3 nucleotides: TGTGCCAGCAGCTCCCCTCCACAGGGAAGCGAGCAGTACTTC.

The gene calls are TRBV27 and TRBJ2-1, with 8 bases fitting TRBD2. Per germline, CDR1 MNHEY and CDR2 SMNVEV (reference sequence). The ends lost 4 bases at V and 7 bases at J; junction bases unmatched: 9. The CDR3 extends over 15 amino acids. CDR3 loop: CASSSGGRPRNEQFF. The CDR3 DNA is TGTGCCAGCAGTTCCGGCGGGAGGCCCAGGAATGAGCAGTTCTTC.

The chain couples TRBV7-9 to TRBJ2-1; TRBD2 is a possible D gene (7 bases). Germline-derived CDR1 and CDR2 are SEHNR and FQNEAQ (reference sequence). Trimming stripped 5 bases from V and 3 bases from J, with 17 bases between. The CDR3 is made up of 16 amino acids. The chain's CDR3 is CASSARRGAGYNEQFF. The CDR3 nucleotides are TGTGCCAGCAGCGCCAGACGGGGGGCGGGCTACAATGAGCAGTTCTTC.